Sequencing of this T cell receptor beta chain was carried out in a study of T-cell memory formation after mild COVID-19. MiXCR, run by TCRdb on the 5' RACE reads, gives a single entry per CDR3 protein. The sample carries approximately 30,000 distinct CDR3 sequences, around 7.7% recorded once. This clonotype showed up many times. Antigen unknown. From germline, CDR1 is SEHNR and CDR2 FQNEAQ (reference sequence). Trimming removed 6 bases at V and 1 base at J, with 9 bases between. The CDR3 extends over 13 amino acids. Study outcomes and limitations: Among CD4+ contracting clones, most were CM and EM, and CD8+ ones EMRA.

This sequence originates from a man between 18 and 35 years old who had mild COVID-19 (a few samples of this study predate the infection). Cell type and time point are not known. The material sequenced was PBMCs or a T cell subset sorted from them (not recorded which). The chain carries TRBV7-9 and TRBJ1-2; D gene ambiguous. The CDR3 DNA reads as TGTGCCAGCAGTCCTCCCGTTAACTATGGCTACACCTTC. Translation gives CASSPPVNYGYTF. The whole variable domain, remainder taken from reference TRBV7-9 and TRBJ1-2, is DTGVSQNPRHKITKRGQNVTFRCDPISEHNRLYWYRQTLGQGPEFLTYFQNEAQLEKSRLLSDRFSAERPKGSFSTLEIQRTEQGDSAMYLCASSPPVNYGYTFGSGTRLTVV.